A single sample gave rise to the 28 T cell receptor beta chains below, sequenced in a study of post-analysis software for immune sequencing data. Regarding the study as a whole: About 5 TRBV segments were significantly more frequent in patients than in controls. TRBV5-6, TRBV5-1 and TRBV20-1 were among these segments.

These TCRs' antigens remain unknown. Included in the TCR beta cDNA libraries were unique molecular identifiers. In TCRdb, the PCR reads were re-called with MiXCR into one record per CDR3 protein. This table has 380,000 or so distinct CDR3 sequences, 30% to 45% appearing once. The sample was blood. The receptors shown here come from a girl between 10 and 17 years old with multiple sclerosis.

This clonotype was found a few times. This rearrangement joins TRBV2 to TRBJ2-1, with no clear D. Trimming took 5 bases from V and 5 from J, leaving 10 bases between them. Germline CDR1 and CDR2: SNHLY and FYNNEI. The CDR3 has 13 amino acids. The CDR3 spells CASSSDGDNEQFF. The CDR3 DNA sequence: TGTGCCAGCAGTTCAGATGGGGACAATGAGCAGTTCTTC.

This clonotype was picked up a small number of times. This chain links TRBV7-9 with TRBJ2-1; 9 nucleotides align to TRBD2. Germline V lookup: CDR1 SEHNR, CDR2 FQNEAQ (reference sequence). V was pared by 6 bases and J by 8 bases, with 5 bases of the junction left unmatched. The CDR3 totals 13 residues. The CDR3 nucleotides read TGTGCCAGCAGAGCGGGGGGCCGGGATGAGCAGTTCTTC. Translating it yields CASRAGGRDEQFF. Filled out from reference TRBV7-9 and TRBJ2-1, the complete variable domain reads DTGVSQNPRHKITKRGQNVTFRCDPISEHNRLYWYRQTLGQGPEFLTYFQNEAQLEKSRLLSDRFSAERPKGSFSTLEIQRTEQGDSAMYLCASRAGGRDEQFFGPGTRLTVL.

The rearrangement uses TRBV12-3 or TRBV12-4 and TRBJ2-3; 9 bases align to TRBD1. Trimming removed 4 bases from V and 3 bases from J; junction bases left unmatched: 5. This CDR3 has 15 amino acids. CDR3 in amino acids: CASSWDRAGTDTQYF. In DNA form, the CDR3 reads TGTGCCAGCAGTTGGGACAGGGCGGGGACAGATACGCAGTATTTT.

The V call is TRBV7-9, the J call TRBJ1-1; 9 nucleotides agree with TRBD1. Germline V gives CDR1 SEHNR, CDR2 FQNEAQ (reference sequence). The CDR3 is made up of 12 amino acids. Germline trimming cut 11 bases from V and 5 bases from J; bases unmatched to any gene: 6. The CDR3 nucleotides read TGTGCCGGGGACAGGGCTCAGACTGAAGCTTTCTTT. Translating gives CAGDRAQTEAFF. Using reference TRBV7-9 and TRBJ1-1 for the parts outside the CDR3, the full variable domain is DTGVSQNPRHKITKRGQNVTFRCDPISEHNRLYWYRQTLGQGPEFLTYFQNEAQLEKSRLLSDRFSAERPKGSFSTLEIQRTEQGDSAMYLCAGDRAQTEAFFGQGTRLTVV.

This clonotype turned up a few times. This chain connects TRBV7-9 to TRBJ2-7; TRBD2 agrees at 15 bases. The V gene's germline CDR1 is SEHNR and CDR2 FQNEAQ (reference sequence). V shed 5 bases and J 0 bases; nucleotides not matched to a gene: 8. This CDR3 comprises 18 residues. This CDR3 reads CASSGTSGGTYSSYEQYF. CDR3 DNA: TGTGCCAGCAGCGGGACTAGCGGGGGGACCTACTCCTCCTACGAGCAGTACTTC.

The chain joins TRBV20-1 to TRBJ1-5, with 9 bases lining up with TRBD1. The V gene's germline CDR1 is DFQATT and CDR2 SNEGSKA (reference sequence). J gave up 0 bases and V 3 bases, and 12 bases lay outside the gene matches. This CDR3 has 18 residues. CDR3 in amino acids: CSASGGQGRFHSNQPQHF. For the CDR3, the DNA is TGCAGTGCTAGTGGGGGACAGGGCCGATTCCATAGCAATCAGCCCCAGCATTTT.

This chain connects TRBV6-2 or TRBV6-3 to TRBJ2-7; D is uncertain. V lost 1 base and J 2 bases, leaving 12 bases between the germline ends. This CDR3 is built from 15 residues. In germline, CDR1 is MNHEY, CDR2 SVGEGT. CDR3 amino acids: CASSYFSRSAYEQYF. Here the CDR3 DNA reads TGTGCCAGCAGTTACTTCTCCAGGTCGGCCTACGAGCAGTACTTC.

The chain couples TRBV20-1 to TRBJ2-3; no clear D. CDR1 is DFQATT, CDR2 SNEGSKA, per germline (reference sequence). The V and J ends lost 8 bases and 6 bases respectively, with 15 bases between them. The CDR3 runs to 12 residues. The CDR3: CSSVVVADTQYF. As DNA, the CDR3 is TGCAGTTCCGTGGTGGTCGCGGATACGCAGTATTTT.

The sample holds one count of this clonotype. This chain links TRBV20-1 with TRBJ2-7, with 9 bases fitting TRBD1. Trimming took 5 bases from V and 0 from J; bases not matched to a gene: 5. The CDR3 consists of 14 residues. The germline V gene has CDR1 DFQATT and CDR2 SNEGSKA (reference sequence). The CDR3 spells CSAPGTGSSYEQYF. DNA of the CDR3: TGCAGTGCTCCCGGGACAGGGAGCTCCTACGAGCAGTACTTC.

This clonotype was seen only a few times. This chain uses TRBV5-1 with TRBJ2-3; maybe TRBD2 (6 bases). The CDR3 runs 17 residues. CDR1 and CDR2 from the germline V gene are SGHRS and YFSETQ. The ends were cut back, 3 bases at V and 2 bases at J, with 19 bases in the middle. CDR3 nucleotides: TGCGCCAGCAGCTCAAACCCGAACCAGCGGGTCACAGATACGCAGTATTTT. Amino acids: CASSSNPNQRVTDTQYF. Full variable domain (rest looked up from reference TRBV5-1 and TRBJ2-3): KAGVTQTPRYLIKTRGQQVTLSCSPISGHRSVSWYQQTPGQGLQFLFEYFSETQRNKGNFPGRFSGRQFSNSRSEMNVSTLELGDSALYLCASSSNPNQRVTDTQYFGPGTRLTVL.

The rearrangement uses TRBV7-3 and TRBJ2-6; D is tentatively TRBD1 or TRBD2 (5 bases each). CDR1 is SGHTA and CDR2 is FQGTGA in the germline V gene. CDR3 size: 18 residues. With 2 bases removed from V and 1 base from J, the gap between germline ends came to 15 bases. The CDR3 region is CASSLGFVRGSGANVLTF. The CDR3 region has the DNA TGTGCCAGCAGCTTAGGGTTTGTGAGGGGTTCTGGGGCCAACGTCCTGACTTTC.

Remarks on this clonotype: One end of the junction is discordant with germline, which a read error may explain. The rearrangement joins TRBV13 to TRBJ1-1; weak D call: TRBD1 (5 bases). Germline CDR1 reads PRHDT; CDR2 reads FYEKMQ (reference sequence). CDR3 length equals 15 residues. CDR3 sequence: CASSLGGLHGTEVFF. The CDR3 DNA sequence: TGTGCCAGCAGCTTAGGCGGGCTCCATGGGACTGAAGTTTTCTTT.

This clonotype was seen more than once but under ten times. This chain connects TRBV4-1 to TRBJ2-1, with D maybe TRBD2 (5 bases). This CDR3 spans 16 amino acids. Germline V gene data show CDR1 as MGHRA and CDR2 as YSYEKL. V dropped 1 base and J dropped 0 bases, with 10 bases sitting between them. The CDR3 bases are TGCGCCAGCAGCCAAGGGACTCTTAGCTCCTACAATGAGCAGTTCTTC. It codes for CASSQGTLSSYNEQFF.

This clonotype was counted only a few times. V and J are TRBV9 and TRBJ2-5, with D perhaps matching TRBD2 (5 bases). V dropped 4 bases and J dropped 0 bases, with 10 bases sitting between them. In germline, CDR1 is SGDLS, CDR2 YYNGEE. The CDR3 extends over 14 amino acids. The CDR3 bases are TGTGCCAGCAGCCCCGGACTGCACCAAGAGACCCAGTACTTC. Protein: CASSPGLHQETQYF.

A few counts support this clonotype. This rearrangement joins TRBV29-1 to TRBJ1-1; D unclear. Trimming took 8 bases from V and 0 from J, leaving 13 bases between them. This CDR3 is built from 13 residues. Germline CDR1 reads SQVTM; CDR2 reads ANQGSEA. The CDR3 loop is CSIRTDLNTEAFF. The CDR3 DNA reads TGCAGCATCAGGACGGACCTGAACACTGAAGCTTTCTTT.

The rearrangement uses TRBV12-3 or TRBV12-4 and TRBJ2-5; the D gene is possibly TRBD2 (6 bases). The J call could be wrong; TRBJ2-7 is a better fit for the DNA end. There are 14 residues in the CDR3. CDR3: CASSSPDYPNEQYF. CDR3 coding DNA: TGTGCCAGCAGTTCCCCGGACTACCCCAACGAGCAGTACTTC.

A few counts support this clonotype. V and J are TRBV20-1 and TRBJ2-1, with TRBD1 identical over 7 bases. This CDR3 contains 15 residues. V lost 3 bases, J lost 2 bases, and 7 bases stayed unmatched. Germline loops: CDR1 DFQATT, CDR2 SNEGSKA (reference sequence). CDR3 amino acids: CSASPNTGAYNEQFF. The DNA for the CDR3 is TGCAGTGCTAGCCCTAATACAGGGGCCTACAATGAGCAGTTCTTC.

This clonotype occurred a few times. DNA for the CDR3: TGTGCCAGCAAGTCGGGACTAGTGTACCAAGAGACCCAGTACTTC. This sequence encodes CASKSGLVYQETQYF. The chain is built from TRBV5-8 and TRBJ2-5, with 8 bases fitting TRBD2. Germline V gene lookup returns CDR1 SGHTS and CDR2 YDEGEE. After removal of 6 bases from V and 0 bases from J, the junction contained 7 bases not matched to a gene. The CDR3 runs to 15 residues.

This chain links TRBV16 with TRBJ2-7; 8 bases fit TRBD1. The germline gives CDR1 KGHSY, CDR2 FQNENV. Trimming removed 4 bases from V and 0 bases from J; junction bases left unmatched: 5. The CDR3 has 15 amino acids. Written as DNA, the CDR3 is TGTGCCAGCAGCCGGACAGGGCGGTCCTCCTACGAGCAGTACTTC. Translation gives CASSRTGRSSYEQYF.

Only a few counts were recorded for this clonotype. The chain is built from TRBV5-1 and TRBJ1-1; D is possibly TRBD1 (5 bases). Germline CDR1 reads SGHRS; CDR2 reads YFSETQ. Trimming took off 0 bases at V and 0 bases at J, with 12 bases between the two ends. The CDR3 runs to 16 residues. CDR3: CASSLGQSLMNTEAFF. DNA for the CDR3: TGCGCCAGCAGCTTGGGACAGTCATTGATGAACACTGAAGCTTTCTTT.

The gene calls are TRBV3-1 and TRBJ2-2; no definite D call. CDR3 length: 16 residues. CDR1 is LGHDT and CDR2 is YNNKEL in the germline V gene (reference sequence). V lost 1 base and J lost 0, with 9 bases in between. In nucleotides, the CDR3 is TGTGCCAGCAGCCAAGGGACGGGTGCGAACACCGGGGAGCTGTTTTTT. Translated: CASSQGTGANTGELFF.

This clonotype has more than one count but fewer than ten. The chain combines TRBV29-1 with TRBJ1-2; D not resolved. Germline V gene lookup returns CDR1 SQVTM and CDR2 ANQGSEA. Trimming took off 4 bases at V and 4 bases at J, with 10 bases between the two ends. The CDR3 is 12 residues long. CDR3 region: CSVVEGFYGYTF. In nucleotides, the CDR3 is TGCAGCGTTGTGGAGGGTTTCTATGGCTACACCTTC.

The rearrangement uses TRBV27 and TRBJ1-1, with TRBD1 identical over 8 bases. The CDR3 contains 14 residues. V lost 4 bases, J lost 4 bases, and 5 bases stayed unmatched. Germline-derived CDR1 and CDR2 are MNHEY and SMNVEV (reference sequence). CDR3 region: CASSSQGGGTEAFF. The CDR3 DNA is TGTGCCAGCAGTTCACAGGGGGGAGGCACTGAAGCTTTCTTT.

The rearrangement joins TRBV12-3 or TRBV12-4 to TRBJ1-1, with D perhaps matching TRBD1 (6 bases). V gave up 5 bases and J gave up 6 bases, with 10 bases separating them. The CDR3 has 12 residues. CDR3 amino acids: CASSAGVSEAFF. The DNA for the CDR3 is TGTGCCAGCAGTGCAGGGGTCTCTGAAGCTTTCTTT.

In its sample, this clonotype was seen a few times. This CDR3 is CASSLSGGDEQFF. The CDR3 region has the DNA TGTGCCAGCAGCTTATCCGGAGGGGATGAGCAGTTCTTC. The V and J genes are TRBV7-2 and TRBJ2-1, with D possibly matching TRBD2 (6 bases). This CDR3 spans 13 amino acids. CDR1 is SGHTA, CDR2 FQGNSA, per germline. The V gene lost 2 bases and the J gene lost 8 bases, with 10 bases spanning the gap.

This chain uses TRBV7-9 with TRBJ2-7; possibly TRBD1 or TRBD2 for D (6 bases each). Germline CDR1 is SEHNR and CDR2 is FQNEAQ (reference sequence). The CDR3 length is 16 residues. Between the trimmed V and J ends, which lost 5 bases and 2 bases, there was a span of 19 bases. CDR3 DNA sequence: TGTGCCAGCAGCCCGAATAGGGGGGCAGGCCCCTACGAGCAGTACTTC. Its protein is CASSPNRGAGPYEQYF. Full variable domain (remainder filled in from reference TRBV7-9 and TRBJ2-7): DTGVSQNPRHKITKRGQNVTFRCDPISEHNRLYWYRQTLGQGPEFLTYFQNEAQLEKSRLLSDRFSAERPKGSFSTLEIQRTEQGDSAMYLCASSPNRGAGPYEQYFGPGTRLTVT.

The rearrangement joins TRBV9 to TRBJ2-5, with 9 bases aligning to TRBD1. With V trimmed by 2 bases and J by 5 bases, 7 bases remained unmatched. The CDR3 has 15 residues. Per germline, CDR1 SGDLS and CDR2 YYNGEE. CDR3 protein: CASSVNRGQGETQYF. CDR3 coding DNA: TGTGCCAGCAGCGTTAACAGGGGGCAGGGGGAGACCCAGTACTTC.

CDR3 nucleotides: TGTGCCAGCAGTGCAAGGACAGAGGAAAAACTGTTTTTT. Residues: CASSARTEEKLFF. The V gene is TRBV6-1, the J gene TRBJ1-4, with a possible D match to TRBD1 (6 bases). Looked up from germline, CDR1 is MNHNS and CDR2 is SASEGT. The CDR3 length is 13 residues. V gave up 4 bases and J gave up 8 bases, with 11 bases separating them.